These 5 T cell receptor beta chains originate from one sample sequenced in a study of persistence of HIV-infected CD4 T cells. The immunoSEQ assay was version 4, run in survey mode. This table comes from immunoSEQ multiplex PCR, and its TCRdb copy is limited to in-frame clones, with some not included. The data hold about 43,000 clones, with 89% observed a single time. These receptors have no known antigen. Cells were stimulated nonspecifically with anti-CD3/anti-CD28 magnetic beads. Sorting selected CD4+ T cells upregulating both CD40 ligand and CD69. Source: CD4+ T cells sorted from PBMCs after roughly 20-hour stimulation, taken from a patient who received antiretroviral therapy. The receptors derive from an adult man with HIV who was CMV-seropositive.

This clone was detected only once. This rearrangement joins TRBV27 to TRBJ2-7, with 9 bases aligning to TRBD2. Germline trimming cut 7 bases from V and 1 base from J; bases unmatched to any gene: 5. The CDR3 runs to 14 residues. Germline V lookup: CDR1 MNHEY, CDR2 SMNVEV (reference sequence). This chain's CDR3 is CASMLSGGSYEQYF. For the CDR3, the DNA is TGTGCCAGCATGCTTAGCGGGGGTTCCTACGAGCAGTACTTC.

The gene calls are TRBV2 and TRBJ1-6, with D possibly matching TRBD1 (6 bases). V was cut by 6 bases and J by 3 bases, with 18 bases left in between. The CDR3 loop spans 17 amino acids. Germline CDR1 is SNHLY and CDR2 is FYNNEI. Written as DNA, the CDR3 is TGTGCCAGCAGACAGGGCTCCGTCAAGGGCTATAATTCACCCCTCCACTTT. Its translation: CASRQGSVKGYNSPLHF.

DNA of the CDR3: TGTGCCAGCAGTGGGGACAGGGGGGGATATGGCAATCAGCCCCAGCATTTT. Its translation: CASSGDRGGYGNQPQHF. V usage is TRBV6-1 and J usage is TRBJ1-5, with 11 bases identical to TRBD1. Looked up from germline, CDR1 is MNHNS and CDR2 is SASEGT. Trimming at V came to 4 bases and at J to 2 bases, leaving 7 bases not matched to a gene. The CDR3 spans 17 residues.

This chain links TRBV19 with TRBJ2-3; TRBD2 matches at 10 bases. The CDR3 length is 14 residues. Per the germline V gene, CDR1 is LNHDA and CDR2 is SQIVND (reference sequence). Germline trimming cut 6 bases from V and 4 bases from J; bases unmatched to any gene: 4. Here the CDR3 reads CASRPSGGADTQYF. In DNA, the CDR3 is TGTGCCAGTAGGCCTAGCGGGGGAGCAGATACGCAGTATTTT.

This sequence joins TRBV6-5 and TRBJ1-1; D ambiguous. Trimming stripped 6 bases from V and 3 bases from J, with 14 bases between. CDR3 length: 14 residues. The germline V gene encodes CDR1 MNHEY and CDR2 SVGAGI. CDR3: CASSRTSGDTEAFF. The CDR3 coding sequence is TGTGCCAGCAGCAGGACCTCTGGGGACACTGAAGCTTTCTTT.